These 16 T cell receptor beta chains came from one sample sequenced in a study of blood T cell repertoires in COVID-19. Clones were sequenced by immunoSEQ multiplex PCR, and TCRdb holds only the in-frame ones, with some missing. The sample includes more than 9,500 clones, more than 65% seen only once; the top ten take roughly a tenth. Sequences were obtained from peripheral blood. All receptors derive from a man aged 55-75 years with COVID-19, enrolled during active disease.

V gene TRBV28 combines with J gene TRBJ1-1; 9 bases are a match to TRBD1. CDR3 length: 13 residues. The germline V gene encodes CDR1 MDHEN and CDR2 SYDVKM. The V segment lost 5 bases and the J segment 9 bases; nucleotides outside the gene matches: 7. The CDR3 DNA sequence: TGTGCCAGCAGTAGACTCGGACAGGGGAAAGCTTTCTTT. Translation: CASSRLGQGKAFF.

This clone showed up just once. The chain combines TRBV23-1 with TRBJ2-3; the match to TRBD1 covers 10 bases. TRBV23-1 is an ORF for which the function is uncertain. The CDR3 runs 15 residues. Trimming removed 2 bases from V and 3 bases from J; junction bases left unmatched: 2. CDR3 protein: CASSQKDRGTDTQYF. The CDR3 nucleotides read TGCGCCAGCAGTCAAAAGGACAGGGGGACAGATACGCAGTATTTT.

V is TRBV9 and J is TRBJ1-3, with D perhaps matching TRBD1 (6 bases). The V and J ends lost 7 bases and 2 bases respectively, with 16 bases between them. CDR3 length equals 15 residues. Germline loops: CDR1 SGDLS, CDR2 YYNGEE. DNA for the CDR3: TGTGCCAGCGATGAGTCAGGGGAGACTGGAAACACCATATATTTT. It is translated as CASDESGETGNTIYF.

The gene calls are TRBV28 and TRBJ1-5; 9 nucleotides agree with TRBD1. CDR3 size: 15 residues. V shed 5 bases, J shed 11 bases, and the junction held 13 bases outside the gene matches. CDR1 and CDR2 from the germline V gene are MDHEN and SYDVKM. The DNA for the CDR3 is TGTGCCAGCAGTCCCGACAGGGGGTCCCCCCGGACCCAGCATTTT. This codes for CASSPDRGSPRTQHF.

In nucleotides, the CDR3 is TGTGCCAGTAGTACACTAAGACAGGGGCCAGATACGCAGTATTTT. It is translated as CASSTLRQGPDTQYF. This rearrangement joins TRBV19 to TRBJ2-3; 8 bases align to TRBD1. Germline V lookup: CDR1 LNHDA, CDR2 SQIVND (reference sequence). This CDR3 spans 15 amino acids. V was pared by 4 bases and J by 4 bases, with 7 bases of the junction left unmatched.

This sequence joins TRBV29-1 and TRBJ2-1; 9 bases fit TRBD2. V shed 7 bases, J shed 5 bases, and the junction held 9 bases outside the gene matches. Germline V gene data show CDR1 as SQVTM and CDR2 as ANQGSEA. CDR3 size: 14 residues. The CDR3 here is CSAKTSGLHNEQFF. The CDR3 DNA is TGCAGCGCTAAGACTAGCGGATTGCACAATGAGCAGTTCTTC.

This clone was recorded once. The V gene is TRBV13, the J gene TRBJ2-1, with 8 positions matching TRBD2. Trimming at V came to 7 bases and at J to 4 bases, leaving 9 bases not matched to a gene. This CDR3 comprises 15 residues. CDR1 and CDR2 (germline): PRHDT, FYEKMQ (reference sequence). This chain's CDR3 is CASKLAGGSYNEQFF. In DNA, the CDR3 is TGTGCCAGCAAGTTGGCGGGGGGAAGTTACAATGAGCAGTTCTTC. Using reference TRBV13 and TRBJ2-1 for the parts outside the CDR3, the full variable domain is AAGVIQSPRHLIKEKRETATLKCYPIPRHDTVYWYQQGPGQDPQFLISFYEKMQSDKGSIPDRFSAQQFSDYHSELNMSSLELGDSALYFCASKLAGGSYNEQFFGPGTRLTVL.

This chain connects TRBV24-1 to TRBJ2-3, with TRBD1 matching 7 bases. Germline values: CDR1 KGHDR, CDR2 SFDVKD. This CDR3 spans 15 amino acids. V lost 4 bases to trimming and J lost 3 bases; unmatched junction nucleotides: 6. CDR3 loop: CATSDWDRETDTQYF. CDR3 nucleotides: TGTGCCACCAGTGACTGGGACAGAGAGACAGATACGCAGTATTTT.

This chain joins TRBV10-3 and TRBJ2-7; 11 bases are a match to TRBD1. Germline values: CDR1 ENHRY, CDR2 SYGVKD. The length of the CDR3 is 15 residues. Unmatched junction bases numbered 5, after V lost 3 bases and J lost 4 bases. CDR3 amino acids: CAISEPGQGEYEQYF. In nucleotides, the CDR3 is TGTGCCATCAGTGAACCGGGACAGGGGGAATACGAGCAGTACTTC.

This clone was seen just once. The genes are TRBV7-2 and TRBJ2-3, with 14 nucleotides matching TRBD2. V shed 5 bases, J shed 0 bases, and the junction held 4 bases outside the gene matches. The CDR3 covers 17 residues. Germline loops: CDR1 SGHTA, CDR2 FQGNSA. In DNA, the CDR3 is TGTGCCAGCAGCCCCGGGACTAGCGGGGGTAGCACAGATACGCAGTATTTT. It is translated as CASSPGTSGGSTDTQYF.

The CDR3 region is CASTSETVIKYF. CDR3 DNA: TGTGCCAGCACCAGCGAGACGGTGATAAAGTACTTC. The chain carries TRBV28 and TRBJ2-7; D uncertain. The germline gives CDR1 MDHEN, CDR2 SYDVKM. V lost 7 bases and J lost 11, with 18 bases in between. The CDR3 totals 12 residues.

Only a few counts were recorded for this clone. This sequence joins TRBV7-8 and TRBJ1-6; maybe TRBD1 (6 bases). Between the trimmed V and J ends, which lost 2 bases and 8 bases, there was a span of 13 bases. CDR1 is SGHVS, CDR2 FQNEAQ, per germline. This CDR3 has 15 residues. CDR3 DNA: TGTGCCAGCAGCTTAAATCCAGGGGTCGATTCACCCCTCCACTTT. Translated: CASSLNPGVDSPLHF.

This chain connects TRBV11-2 to TRBJ1-2; D is ambiguous. This CDR3 contains 13 residues. Germline V CDR1 and CDR2: SGHAT, FQNNGV. V was cut by 3 bases and J by 6 bases, with 11 bases left in between. CDR3 nucleotide sequence: TGTGCCAGCAGCTTGGGCGGGGATAATGGCTACACCTTC. Its translation is CASSLGGDNGYTF.

This chain connects TRBV19 to TRBJ1-2; D may be TRBD1 (5 bases). The CDR3 spans 15 residues. V shed 3 bases and J shed 4 bases, with 15 bases lying between them. The germline CDR1 and CDR2 sequences are LNHDA and SQIVND (reference sequence). The CDR3 region is CASSMGPGGVYGYTF. CDR3 in DNA: TGTGCCAGTAGTATGGGACCAGGAGGGGTCTATGGCTACACCTTC.

The rearrangement joins TRBV19 to TRBJ2-3, with 14 bases matching TRBD2. V lost 3 bases, J lost 0 bases, and 5 bases stayed unmatched. The germline CDR1 and CDR2 sequences are LNHDA and SQIVND (reference sequence). The CDR3 has 18 amino acids. CDR3 sequence (DNA): TGTGCCAGTAGTATTCAGAGACTAGCGGGGGGGAGCACAGATACGCAGTATTTT. This encodes CASSIQRLAGGSTDTQYF.

The table lists this clone with a count of one. J is TRBJ2-5 and V is TRBV14, with a tentative D call TRBD2 (6 bases). Looked up from germline, CDR1 is SGHDN and CDR2 is FVKESK. Trimming removed 5 bases from V and 4 bases from J, with 14 bases in between. The CDR3 sequence is 14 residues long. The CDR3 here is CASSTQTSLETQYF. The DNA for the CDR3 is TGTGCCAGCAGCACACAAACTAGCCTAGAGACCCAGTACTTC. The whole variable domain, remainder taken from reference TRBV14 and TRBJ2-5, is EAGVTQFPSHSVIEKGQTVTLRCDPISGHDNLYWYRRVMGKEIKFLLHFVKESKQDESGMPNNRFLAERTGGTYSTLKVQPAELEDSGVYFCASSTQTSLETQYFGPGTRLLVL.